This record looks at one TCR beta chain sequence and its context. Its antigen is unknown. The entry originates in a study of beta chain features in type 1 diabetes. Study-wide results and caveats: It was possible that PCR favored shorter templates, equally so in patients and controls.

Stem cell-like memory, regulatory, central memory and naive CD4+ cells were sorted via CD45RO/CCR7/CD25/CD127/CD95/CD27. The purity of all sorted populations exceeded 98%. Sequencing targeted expressed TCRB transcripts, as all isolated RNA had been reverse transcribed. Average reads for naive, central memory and regulatory T cell samples were about 3.6 million. Only in-frame clones appear in the TCRdb table, and some are missing; sequencing was by immunoSEQ multiplex PCR. The repertoire holds roughly 610,000 clones, with 15% to 18% as singletons. Germline V gene sequence: CDR1 SGDLS, CDR2 YYNGEE. V was clipped by 3 bases and J by 4 bases, with 16 bases between them. The CDR3 length is 15 residues.

The J gene is TRBJ1-2, the V gene TRBV9; no clear D. The TCR was taken from a man aged 18 to 35 in good health. Sequenced input: naive CD4+ T cells from blood. This CDR3 reads CASSALLANLYGYTF. CDR3 bases: TGTGCCAGCAGCGCCTTATTGGCGAATCTCTATGGCTACACCTTC.